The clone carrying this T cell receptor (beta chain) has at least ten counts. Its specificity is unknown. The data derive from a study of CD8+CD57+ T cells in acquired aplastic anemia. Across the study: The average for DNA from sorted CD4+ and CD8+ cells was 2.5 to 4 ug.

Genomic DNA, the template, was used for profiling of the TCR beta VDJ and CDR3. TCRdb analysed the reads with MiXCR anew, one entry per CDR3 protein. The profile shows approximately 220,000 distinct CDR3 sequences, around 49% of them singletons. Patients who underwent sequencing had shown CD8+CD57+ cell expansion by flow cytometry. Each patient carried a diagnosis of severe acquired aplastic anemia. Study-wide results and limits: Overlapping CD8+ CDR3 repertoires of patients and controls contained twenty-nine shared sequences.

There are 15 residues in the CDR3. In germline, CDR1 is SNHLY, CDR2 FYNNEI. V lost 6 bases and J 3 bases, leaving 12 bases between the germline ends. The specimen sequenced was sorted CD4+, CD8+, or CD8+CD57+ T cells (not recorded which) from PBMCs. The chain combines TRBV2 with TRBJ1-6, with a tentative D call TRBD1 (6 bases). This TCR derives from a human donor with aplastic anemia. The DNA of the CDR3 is TGTGCCAGCAGCGGGGGGCAGGTCTATAATTCACCCCTCCACTTT. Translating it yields CASSGGQVYNSPLHF.